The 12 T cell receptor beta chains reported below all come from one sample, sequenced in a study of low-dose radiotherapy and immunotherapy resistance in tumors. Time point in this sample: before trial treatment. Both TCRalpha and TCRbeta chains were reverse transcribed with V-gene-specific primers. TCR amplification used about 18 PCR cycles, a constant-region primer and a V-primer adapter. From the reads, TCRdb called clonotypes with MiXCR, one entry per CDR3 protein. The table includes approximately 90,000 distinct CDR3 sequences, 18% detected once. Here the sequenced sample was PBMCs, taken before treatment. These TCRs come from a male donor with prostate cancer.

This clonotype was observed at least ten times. Here the CDR3 reads CASSLEDRQETQYF. The CDR3 region has the DNA TGCGCCAGCAGCTTGGAGGACAGGCAAGAGACCCAGTACTTC. This rearrangement joins TRBV5-1 to TRBJ2-5; 7 nucleotides align to TRBD1. The CDR3 loop spans 14 amino acids. J lost 2 bases, V lost 0 bases, and 1 base had no gene match. In germline, CDR1 is SGHRS, CDR2 YFSETQ.

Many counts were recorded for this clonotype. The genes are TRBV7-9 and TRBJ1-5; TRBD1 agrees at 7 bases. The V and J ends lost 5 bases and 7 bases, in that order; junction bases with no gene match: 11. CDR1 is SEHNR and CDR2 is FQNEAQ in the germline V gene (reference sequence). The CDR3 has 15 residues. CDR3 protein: CASSPTLDRAQPQHF. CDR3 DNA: TGTGCCAGCAGCCCCACCCTCGACAGGGCCCAGCCCCAGCATTTT.

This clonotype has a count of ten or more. CDR3: CASSIAGGSNQPQHF. The CDR3 DNA reads as TGTGCCAGTAGTATAGCCGGGGGTAGCAATCAGCCCCAGCATTTT. J is TRBJ1-5 and V is TRBV19; tentatively, D is TRBD1 (5 bases). V was cut by 1 base and J by 0 bases, with 7 bases left in between. This CDR3 contains 15 residues. The V gene's germline CDR1 is LNHDA and CDR2 SQIVND (reference sequence).

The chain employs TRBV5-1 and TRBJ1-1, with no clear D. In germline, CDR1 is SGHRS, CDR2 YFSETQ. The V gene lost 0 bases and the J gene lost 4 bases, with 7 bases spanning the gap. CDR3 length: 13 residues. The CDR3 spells CASSLVVGTEAFF. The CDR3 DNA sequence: TGCGCCAGCAGCTTGGTAGTGGGCACTGAAGCTTTCTTT.

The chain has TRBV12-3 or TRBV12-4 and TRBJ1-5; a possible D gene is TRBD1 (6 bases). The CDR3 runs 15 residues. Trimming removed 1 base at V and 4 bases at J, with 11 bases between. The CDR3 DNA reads TGTGCCAGCAGTTTAGAGTGGCAGGGGAATCAGCCCCAGCATTTT. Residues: CASSLEWQGNQPQHF.

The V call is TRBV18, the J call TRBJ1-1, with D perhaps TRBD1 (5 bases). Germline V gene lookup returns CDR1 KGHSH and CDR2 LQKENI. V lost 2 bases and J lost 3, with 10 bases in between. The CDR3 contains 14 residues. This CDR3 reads CASSPAGLDTEAFF. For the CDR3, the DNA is TGTGCCAGCTCACCAGCAGGGTTAGACACTGAAGCTTTCTTT.

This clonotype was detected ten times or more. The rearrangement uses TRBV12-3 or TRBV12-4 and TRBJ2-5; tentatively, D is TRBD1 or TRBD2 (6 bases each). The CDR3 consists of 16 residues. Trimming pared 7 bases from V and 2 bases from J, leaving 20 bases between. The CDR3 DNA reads TGTGCCAGCACCTACGGCAACACGGGGGCTCAAGAGACCCAGTACTTC. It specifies CASTYGNTGAQETQYF.

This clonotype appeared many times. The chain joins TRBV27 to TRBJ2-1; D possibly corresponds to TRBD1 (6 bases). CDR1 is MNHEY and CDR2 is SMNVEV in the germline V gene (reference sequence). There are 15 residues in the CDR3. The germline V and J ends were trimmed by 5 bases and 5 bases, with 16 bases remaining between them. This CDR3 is CASSPSGQRDNEQFF. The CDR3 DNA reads TGTGCCAGCAGTCCCTCTGGACAGCGAGACAATGAGCAGTTCTTC.

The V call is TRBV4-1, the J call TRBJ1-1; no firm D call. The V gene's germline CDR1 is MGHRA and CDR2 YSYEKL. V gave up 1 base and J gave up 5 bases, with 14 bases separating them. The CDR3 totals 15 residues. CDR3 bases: TGCGCCAGCAGCCAAGGGGCAACAGTGGTGACTGAAGCTTTCTTT. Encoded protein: CASSQGATVVTEAFF.

The CDR3 DNA sequence: TGTGCCAGCAGTCCCCTGACAGGGGGCTATAGCAATCAGCCCCAGCATTTT. It encodes CASSPLTGGYSNQPQHF. The chain has TRBV6-2 or TRBV6-3 and TRBJ1-5; 10 nucleotides match TRBD1. The CDR3 loop spans 17 amino acids. The germline V gene has CDR1 MNHEY and CDR2 SVGEGT. The junction had 7 bases not matched to a gene; V was cut back by 5 bases and J by 0 bases.

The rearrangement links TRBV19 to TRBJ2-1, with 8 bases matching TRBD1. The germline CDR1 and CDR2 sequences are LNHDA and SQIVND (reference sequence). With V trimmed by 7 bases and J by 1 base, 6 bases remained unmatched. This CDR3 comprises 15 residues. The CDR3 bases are TGTGCCAGTAATCCCCGACAGGGGTCCTACAATGAGCAGTTCTTC. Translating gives CASNPRQGSYNEQFF.

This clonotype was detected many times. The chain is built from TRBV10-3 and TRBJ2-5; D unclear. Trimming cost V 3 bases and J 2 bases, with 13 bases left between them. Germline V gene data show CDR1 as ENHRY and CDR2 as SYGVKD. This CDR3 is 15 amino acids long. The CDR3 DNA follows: TGTGCCATCAGTGACACGGGCCAGCCACAAGAGACCCAGTACTTC. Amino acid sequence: CAISDTGQPQETQYF.